The clone carrying this T cell receptor (beta chain) was seen a handful of times. As yet, its antigen is unknown. This sample was taken from a study of blood T cells in healthy people across ages. Through a sample-barcoded 5' primer and a J-beta primer mix, a second PCR was run for roughly 6 to 11 cycles. TCRdb used MiXCR to reprocess the 5' RACE reads, holding one entry per CDR3 protein. The sample yields 920,000 or so distinct CDR3 sequences, around 45% seen once. Per germline, CDR1 DFQATT and CDR2 SNEGSKA (reference sequence). Deletions cut 3 bases from V and 2 bases from J, with 10 bases between. The CDR3 totals 13 residues. Whole-study results and caveats: Age advanced and TCR beta diversity per million T cells fell, roughly linearly.

This clonotype originated in a woman aged 55-69 years in good health. This sequence joins TRBV20-1 and TRBJ2-5; tentative D call: TRBD2 (6 bases). The sequencing input was blood. The CDR3 sequence is CSAREGWQETQYF. The CDR3 DNA follows: TGCAGTGCTAGGGAGGGTTGGCAAGAGACCCAGTACTTC.